The 13 T cell receptor beta chains reported below all come from one sample, sequenced in a study of blood T cell repertoires in COVID-19. Produced via immunoSEQ multiplex PCR; TCRdb's table is partial and in-frame only. Here the sample spans approximately 290,000 clones, roughly nine tenths being singletons. Sequencing was done on a sample of peripheral blood. The receptors were sampled from a woman in her thirties with COVID-19, enrolled during active disease.

This chain uses TRBV7-8 with TRBJ1-5, with a weak D call TRBD1 (5 bases). Germline V gene lookup returns CDR1 SGHVS and CDR2 FQNEAQ. Trimming removed 5 bases from V and 1 base from J, with 12 bases in between. This CDR3 is built from 15 residues. CDR3 amino acids: CASSLREASNQPQHF. The CDR3, as DNA: TGTGCCAGCAGCCTCAGGGAAGCCAGCAATCAGCCCCAGCATTTT.

V is TRBV7-6 and J is TRBJ1-1, with a possible D match to TRBD1 (6 bases). This CDR3 has 13 amino acids. Germline V gene data show CDR1 as SGHVS and CDR2 as FNYEAQ. The V and J ends lost 5 bases and 6 bases respectively, with 13 bases between them. CDR3 DNA: TGTGCCAGCAGCCCCCACGAGGGGGCTGAAGCTTTCTTT. This encodes CASSPHEGAEAFF.

The V and J genes are TRBV30 and TRBJ1-4; 8 bases line up with TRBD1. With 7 bases clipped from V and 7 bases from J, the junction kept 5 bases outside the gene matches. This CDR3 spans 12 amino acids. CDR1 and CDR2 from the germline V gene are GTSNPN and SVGIG (reference sequence). The CDR3 sequence is CASRGLFEKLFF. The CDR3 nucleotides are TGTGCCTCCAGGGGGCTATTTGAAAAACTGTTTTTT. Complete variable domain (other parts from reference TRBV30 and TRBJ1-4): SQTIHQWPATLVQPVGSPLSLECTVEGTSNPNLYWYRQAAGRGLQLLFYSVGIGQISSEVPQNLSASRPQDRQFILSSKKLLLSDSGFYLCASRGLFEKLFFGSGTQLSVL.

This chain joins TRBV6-1 and TRBJ1-1; possibly TRBD1 for D (6 bases). Trimming took off 1 base at V and 8 bases at J, with 14 bases between the two ends. CDR1 MNHNS and CDR2 SASEGT come from the germline V gene. The CDR3 is 14 amino acids. CDR3: CASSEVTGLSEAFF. DNA for the CDR3: TGTGCCAGCAGTGAAGTTACAGGGTTATCAGAAGCTTTCTTT.

This sequence joins TRBV18 and TRBJ2-2; TRBD1 matches at 7 bases. V was pared by 3 bases and J by 4 bases, with 5 bases of the junction left unmatched. Looked up from germline, CDR1 is KGHSH and CDR2 is LQKENI. This CDR3 comprises 15 residues. CDR3 DNA sequence: TGTGCCAGCTCACCTGGGACAGCCACCACCGGGGAGCTGTTTTTT. Protein product: CASSPGTATTGELFF.

The chain joins TRBV2 to TRBJ2-7; a weak D match, TRBD1 (6 bases). V lost 7 bases to trimming and J lost 2 bases, with 18 bases between them. Per germline, CDR1 SNHLY and CDR2 FYNNEI. This CDR3 is built from 15 residues. CDR3 coding DNA: TGTGCCAGCAACAAACAGGGTAATCGGGCCTACGAGCAGTACTTC. It yields the protein CASNKQGNRAYEQYF.

This clone came up a few times. This chain connects TRBV2 to TRBJ1-1; D uncertain. Germline V gene data show CDR1 as SNHLY and CDR2 as FYNNEI. V lost 4 bases, J lost 2 bases, and 8 bases lay in between. This CDR3 contains 13 residues. The CDR3 coding sequence is TGTGCCAGCAGTGTCCCGAGTAACACTGAAGCTTTCTTT. It specifies CASSVPSNTEAFF.

The J gene is TRBJ1-1, the V gene TRBV5-1; 8 bases align to TRBD1. This CDR3 has 14 residues. The ends lost 3 bases at V and 3 bases at J; junction bases unmatched: 4. Germline loops: CDR1 SGHRS, CDR2 YFSETQ. CDR3: CASSYAGQDTEAFF. CDR3 bases: TGCGCCAGCAGCTATGCGGGACAGGACACTGAAGCTTTCTTT.

The chain uses TRBV6-6 and TRBJ2-3; 8 bases fit TRBD1. In germline, CDR1 is MNHNY, CDR2 SVGAGI (reference sequence). The CDR3 is 17 amino acids. Trimming cost V 5 bases and J 0 bases; bases outside gene matches: 10. The DNA for the CDR3 is TGTGCCAGCAGTCTTCACCCGGACAGGGCCAGCACAGATACGCAGTATTTT. It encodes CASSLHPDRASTDTQYF.

The chain combines TRBV19 with TRBJ1-2; a possible D gene is TRBD1 (6 bases). This CDR3 contains 14 residues. V lost 6 bases and J 7 bases, leaving 18 bases between the germline ends. Germline CDR1 LNHDA, CDR2 SQIVND (reference sequence). The CDR3 sequence is CASRVLGALGGYTF. DNA for the CDR3: TGTGCCAGTAGGGTCCTGGGGGCTCTCGGTGGCTACACCTTC.

The chain links TRBV7-7 to TRBJ2-5, with D unclear. This CDR3 has 15 amino acids. Germline V gene data show CDR1 as SSHAT and CDR2 as FNYEAQ (reference sequence). The V gene lost 1 base and the J gene lost 1 base, with 10 bases spanning the gap. The CDR3 spells CASSLGGGSQETQYF. The CDR3 bases are TGTGCCAGCAGCTTAGGTGGTGGCAGCCAAGAGACCCAGTACTTC.

The gene calls are TRBV27 and TRBJ2-7; D gene unclear. The germline CDR1 and CDR2 sequences are MNHEY and SMNVEV (reference sequence). V was cut by 6 bases and J by 4 bases, with 7 bases left in between. There are 11 residues in the CDR3. The CDR3, as DNA: TGTGCCAGCAGCCCCCAATACGAGCAGTACTTC. Encoded protein: CASSPQYEQYF.

The chain joins TRBV28 to TRBJ1-2; 9 bases map to TRBD1. With 4 bases clipped from V and 7 bases from J, the junction kept 10 bases outside the gene matches. Germline V CDR1 and CDR2: MDHEN, SYDVKM. This CDR3 has 15 residues. The CDR3 reads CASSSSGTGTRGYTF. CDR3 nucleotides: TGTGCCAGCAGTTCCTCTGGGACAGGGACTCGTGGCTACACCTTC.